These T cell receptor beta chains were read from a single sample in a study of T cells in tuberculosis. Clones were sequenced by immunoSEQ multiplex PCR, and TCRdb holds only the in-frame ones, with some missing. The data contain roughly 33,000 clones, approximately 91% of them seen just once; the ten biggest clones take up 2% to 2.5%. Material: PBMCs. The receptors stem from a donor between 5 and 29 years old with latent tuberculosis or without tuberculosis infection. Each CDR3 is given with its conserved first and last residue. The D gene is left open where the match is weak. Size is stated for part of the rows, as once, few or many counts, or as a class when the clone is expanded.

NA	TRBJ2-1	NA	TRBV15	TGTGCCACCAGCTCGGGTAGCTCGGGTGAGCAGTTCTTC	CATSSGSSGEQFF
NA	TRBJ2-1	TRBD2	TRBV10-3	TGTGCCATCAGTGGGACTAGCGGGAGGTCCTACAATGAGCAGTTCTTC	CAISGTSGRSYNEQFF
NA	TRBJ1-4	TRBD1	TRBV19	TGTGCCAGTAGTGACTGGGGGACAGGGGGAAAAAAACTGTTTTTT	CASSDWGTGGKKLFF
few	TRBJ2-1	NA	TRBV7-9	TGTGCCAGCAGCAATAGCCTCTCCTCCTACAATGAGCAGTTCTTC	CASSNSLSSYNEQFF
NA	TRBJ1-1	TRBD1	TRBV11-2	TGTGCCAGCAGCTCCCTGACAGGGGGGTACACTGAAGCTTTCTTT	CASSSLTGGYTEAFF
NA	TRBJ2-5	NA	TRBV7-8	TGTGCCAGCGGAGCAAGAAGTTCACAAGAGACCCAGTACTTC	CASGARSSQETQYF
NA	TRBJ1-1	NA	TRBV25-1	TGTGCCAGCAGTGAATTTAGGTCAGGGGAGACCACTGAAGCTTTCTTT	CASSEFRSGETTEAFF
few	TRBJ1-2	NA	TRBV29-1	TGCAGCGTTGATACCCTTGGACTCACCTATGGCTACACCTTC	CSVDTLGLTYGYTF
once	TRBJ2-3	NA	TRBV9	TGTGCCAGCAGCGTCAGTAAGTACACAGATACGCAGTATTTT	CASSVSKYTDTQYF
NA	TRBJ2-6	NA	TRBV30	TGTGCCTGGGAATGGGACGGACTATACTCTGGGGCCAACGTCCTGACTTTC	CAWEWDGLYSGANVLTF
NA	TRBJ2-7	TRBD2	TRBV11-2	TGTGCCAGCAGCTTATGGGGGATCAGCGGGAGCAACGAGCAGTACTTC	CASSLWGISGSNEQYF
NA	TRBJ2-7	NA	TRBV27	TGTGCCAGCAGCCAAGACTCGGTCTACGAGCAGTACTTC	CASSQDSVYEQYF
NA	TRBJ2-7	TRBD1	TRBV6-1	TGTGCCAGCAGTGAAATTGGCGGGACAGGGTACGAGCAGTACTTC	CASSEIGGTGYEQYF
NA	TRBJ1-1	TRBD1	TRBV7-8	TGTGCCAGCTCTAGGGGGCAGAACACTGAAGCTTTCTTT	CASSRGQNTEAFF
NA	TRBJ1-4	NA	TRBV6-1	TGTGCCAGCATAAGGTGGGGCAATGAAAAACTGTTTTTT	CASIRWGNEKLFF
once	TRBJ2-7	NA	TRBV4-1	TGCGCCAGCAGCCTAACAGTGTCTCAAACCTACGAGCAGTACTTC	CASSLTVSQTYEQYF
NA	TRBJ2-1	TRBD2	TRBV29-1	TGCAGCGTTGAATCAGCGGGGGTCCCCTCCTACAATGAGCAGTTCTTC	CSVESAGVPSYNEQFF
NA	TRBJ2-2	NA	TRBV5-1	TGCGCCAGCAGCTCTCGACCGGGGGAAATGACCGGGGAGCTGTTTTTT	CASSSRPGEMTGELFF
NA	TRBJ1-2	NA	TRBV10-3	TGTGCCATCAGTGAGTCCTTTGGGGGAGGCTATGGCTACACCTTC	CAISESFGGGYGYTF
NA	TRBJ2-7	NA	TRBV28	TGTGCCAGCAGTCCAGGGAGAACGGGGGACGAGCAGTACTTC	CASSPGRTGDEQYF
NA	TRBJ2-2	TRBD2	TRBV9	TGTGCCAGCAGCGTAGTCCCACTAGCGGGACTGACCGGGGAGCTGTTTTTT	CASSVVPLAGLTGELFF
NA	TRBJ2-5	NA	TRBV2	TGTGCCAGCAGTGCCCTAGGGGTGAACCAAGAGACCCAGTACTTC	CASSALGVNQETQYF
once	TRBJ2-6	NA	TRBV18	TGTGCCAGCTCACTGGGGGGTTCCAGCTCTGGGGCCAACGTCCTGACTTTC	CASSLGGSSSGANVLTF
NA	TRBJ1-1	TRBD1	TRBV7-3	TGTGCCAGCAGCTTAATGGGGACAGTGAACACTGAAGCTTTCTTT	CASSLMGTVNTEAFF
NA	TRBJ2-7	TRBD1	TRBV7-9	TGTGCCAGCAGCCCTAATTGGGGAGGACAGGGACCTTACGAGCAGTACTTC	CASSPNWGGQGPYEQYF
NA	TRBJ2-1	NA	TRBV29-1	TGCAGCGTTGGAGGTCTTGGTGTCCTCAATGAGCAGTTCTTC	CSVGGLGVLNEQFF
NA	TRBJ1-3	NA	TRBV7-2	TGTGCCAGCAGCTGGGGGGTGGCTGGAAACACCATATATTTT	CASSWGVAGNTIYF
NA	TRBJ2-1	NA	TRBV13	TGTGCCAGCAGCACGTCGACGGGGAAACAAGCCAATGAGCAGTTCTTC	CASSTSTGKQANEQFF
once	TRBJ1-5	NA	TRBV5-8	TGTGCCAGCAGCTTCGGAGAGACGGGCAATCAGCCCCAGCATTTT	CASSFGETGNQPQHF
NA	TRBJ1-2	TRBD1	TRBV11-2	TGTGCCAGCAGCTTAGAGTCAGCGACAGGGAATCGGTATGGCTACACCTTC	CASSLESATGNRYGYTF
NA	TRBJ2-5	NA	TRBV5-6	TGTGCCAGCACACAGCTACAAGAGACCCAGTACTTC	CASTQLQETQYF
NA	TRBJ1-1	NA	TRBV5-1	TGCGCCAGCAGCTTGGGAAGAGGTACTGAAGCTTTCTTT	CASSLGRGTEAFF
NA	TRBJ2-7	TRBD1	TRBV19	TGTGCCAGTAGCCGCAAACCCCCCCGGACAGGGGGGAACTACGAGCAGTACTTC	CASSRKPPRTGGNYEQYF
NA	TRBJ1-1	NA	TRBV11-2	TGTGCCAGCAGCTTAGTGAGGACTGAAGCTTTCTTT	CASSLVRTEAFF
NA	TRBJ1-2	TRBD1	TRBV15	TGTGCCACCAGCGCCCGACAGGGAAGTTTTGGCTACACCTTC	CATSARQGSFGYTF